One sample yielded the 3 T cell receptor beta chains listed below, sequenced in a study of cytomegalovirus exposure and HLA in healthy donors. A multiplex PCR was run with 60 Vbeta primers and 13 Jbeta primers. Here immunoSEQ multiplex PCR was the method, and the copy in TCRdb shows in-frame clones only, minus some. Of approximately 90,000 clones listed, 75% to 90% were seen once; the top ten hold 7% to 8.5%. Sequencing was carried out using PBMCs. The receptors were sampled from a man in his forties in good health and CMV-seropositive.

The CDR3 sequence: CATSRDQGSYEQYF. Here the CDR3 DNA reads TGTGCCACCAGCAGAGATCAGGGGTCCTACGAGCAGTACTTC. The J gene is TRBJ2-7, the V gene TRBV15; the D gene is possibly TRBD1 (6 bases). Trimming removed 0 bases at V and 1 base at J, with 7 bases between. Per the germline V gene, CDR1 is LNHNV and CDR2 is YYDKDF (reference sequence). The CDR3 is 14 amino acids.

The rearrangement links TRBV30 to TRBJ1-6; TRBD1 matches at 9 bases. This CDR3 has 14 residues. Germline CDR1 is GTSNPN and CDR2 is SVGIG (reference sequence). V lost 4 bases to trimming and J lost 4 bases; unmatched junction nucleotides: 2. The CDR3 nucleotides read TGTGCCTGGACGGACAGGGGATATAATTCACCCCTCCACTTT. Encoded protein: CAWTDRGYNSPLHF.

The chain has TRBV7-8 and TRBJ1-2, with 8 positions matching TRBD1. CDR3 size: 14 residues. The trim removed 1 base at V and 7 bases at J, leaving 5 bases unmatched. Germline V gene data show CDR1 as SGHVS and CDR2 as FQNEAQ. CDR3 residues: CASSLGSGGFGYTF. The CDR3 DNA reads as TGTGCCAGCAGCTTAGGTTCAGGGGGCTTTGGCTACACCTTC.